Shown below are 21 T cell receptor beta chains from a single sample sequenced in a study of early T cells in non-severe SARS-CoV-2 infection. TCRdb reanalysed the 5' RACE reads using MiXCR and keeps one entry per CDR3 protein. The sample lists about 83,000 distinct CDR3 sequences; about 9.4% were seen once. The specimen comprised whole blood, sampled at baseline. These receptors all come from an adult who was a healthcare worker with PCR-confirmed SARS-CoV-2 infection or an uninfected control (not recorded which).

The chain carries TRBV3-1 and TRBJ2-7; TRBD2 aligns across 9 bases. J lost 4 bases, V lost 3 bases, and 4 bases had no gene match. Germline CDR1 reads LGHDT; CDR2 reads YNNKEL (reference sequence). This CDR3 is 14 amino acids long. The CDR3 protein is CASSQAGGPYEQYF. The CDR3 bases are TGTGCCAGCAGCCAGGCGGGAGGGCCGTACGAGCAGTACTTC.

The sample holds a few counts of this clonotype. The chain joins TRBV7-8 to TRBJ1-4; D gene uncertain. CDR1 and CDR2 (germline): SGHVS, FQNEAQ. Trimming pared 6 bases from V and 4 bases from J, leaving 9 bases between. The CDR3 contains 13 residues. The CDR3: CASRMDVNEKLFF. In nucleotides, the CDR3 is TGTGCCAGCAGGATGGATGTTAATGAAAAACTGTTTTTT. The whole variable domain, filled in from reference TRBV7-8 and TRBJ1-4, reads GAGVSQSPRYKVAKRGQDVALRCDPISGHVSLFWYQQALGQGPEFLTYFQNEAQLDKSGLPSDRFFAERPEGSVSTLKIQRTQQEDSAVYLCASRMDVNEKLFFGSGTQLSVL.

The chain links TRBV5-1 to TRBJ2-7, with D perhaps assigned TRBD1 or TRBD2 (6 bases each). Germline V lookup: CDR1 SGHRS, CDR2 YFSETQ. This CDR3 comprises 12 residues. V was shortened by 3 bases and J by 4 bases, with 8 bases between the two germline ends. In DNA, the CDR3 is TGCGCCAGCAGCTGGGGGGCTTACGAGCAGTACTTC. Amino acid sequence: CASSWGAYEQYF.

This clonotype came up many times. The chain carries TRBV5-1 and TRBJ2-5, with 7 positions matching TRBD1. J was trimmed by 4 bases and V by 0 bases; bases with no gene match: 3. CDR3 size: 14 residues. The germline gives CDR1 SGHRS, CDR2 YFSETQ. The CDR3 here is CASSLGRGRETQYF. CDR3 in DNA: TGCGCCAGCAGCTTGGGCAGGGGGAGAGAGACCCAGTACTTC.

V gene TRBV11-1 combines with J gene TRBJ2-1; TRBD2 agrees at 9 bases. The V gene end was trimmed by 5 bases and the J gene end by 4 bases; junction bases not matched to a gene: 9. The CDR3 extends over 16 amino acids. Germline V CDR1 and CDR2: SGHAT, FQDESV (reference sequence). CDR3 sequence reads: CASSPRGGQTYNEQFF. DNA for the CDR3: TGTGCCAGCAGCCCGCGGGGGGGCCAGACATACAATGAGCAGTTCTTC.

In its sample, this clonotype was seen many times. The J gene is TRBJ1-2, the V gene TRBV20-1; tentative D call: TRBD1 (5 bases). This CDR3 has 14 amino acids. V was trimmed by 5 bases and J by 1 base, leaving 14 bases between them. Per the germline V gene, CDR1 is DFQATT and CDR2 is SNEGSKA (reference sequence). The CDR3 is CSAHYGGGNYGYTF. CDR3 DNA: TGCAGTGCTCATTATGGGGGTGGTAACTATGGCTACACCTTC.

The V gene is TRBV28, the J gene TRBJ1-4; D call uncertain. Germline values: CDR1 MDHEN, CDR2 SYDVKM. The germline V and J ends were trimmed by 11 bases and 0 bases, with 16 bases remaining between them. This CDR3 has 15 residues. DNA of the CDR3: TGTGCCGTCCAAGGCCCTCCTTCAACTAATGAAAAACTGTTTTTT. Protein sequence: CAVQGPPSTNEKLFF.

The chain links TRBV12-3 or TRBV12-4 to TRBJ2-5, with D possibly being TRBD2 (5 bases). Trimming pared 2 bases from V and 4 bases from J, leaving 14 bases between. The CDR3 covers 15 residues. CDR3 in DNA: TGTGCCAGCAGTTTACCGGTGGGAGTGGCAGAGACCCAGTACTTC. Translating it yields CASSLPVGVAETQYF.

The chain combines TRBV20-1 with TRBJ2-7; no firm D call. Trimming took off 6 bases at V and 2 bases at J, with 11 bases between the two ends. This CDR3 comprises 12 residues. Germline V CDR1 and CDR2: DFQATT, SNEGSKA (reference sequence). The chain's CDR3 is CSALSQTYEQYF. In nucleotides, the CDR3 is TGCAGTGCCCTTAGTCAAACCTACGAGCAGTACTTC.

In this sample, this clonotype turned up a few times. The CDR3 bases are TGTGCCAGCAGTGACGGGGGCCCCCCCCCGGAAGCTTTCTTT. Translation: CASSDGGPPPEAFF. The chain recombines TRBV6-1 with TRBJ1-1; tentative D call: TRBD1 (6 bases). The CDR3 is 14 amino acids. Trimming left V 3 bases short and J 8 bases short, with 16 bases between. Germline CDR1 is MNHNS and CDR2 is SASEGT.

This clonotype was seen a few times. V is TRBV5-4 and J is TRBJ2-5; TRBD2 matches 10 bases. This CDR3 has 17 amino acids. J lost 4 bases, V lost 4 bases, and 13 bases had no gene match. Germline CDR1 is SGHNT and CDR2 is YYREEE (reference sequence). The CDR3 DNA reads TGTGCCAGCAGCCCTGGGACTAGCGCTCCGAGCCCAGAGACCCAGTACTTC. Translated, it gives CASSPGTSAPSPETQYF.

Only a few counts were recorded for this clonotype. This chain links TRBV5-1 with TRBJ1-3; D is ambiguous. The CDR3 has 14 amino acids. The germline CDR1 and CDR2 sequences are SGHRS and YFSETQ. The ends were cut back, 1 base at V and 2 bases at J, with 7 bases in the middle. The CDR3 DNA sequence: TGCGCCAGCAGCTTGCAAGGGCCTGGAAACACCATATATTTT. It is translated as CASSLQGPGNTIYF.

The chain couples TRBV11-1 to TRBJ2-1, with 7 positions matching TRBD2. The CDR3 consists of 15 residues. Germline lookup yields CDR1 SGHAT and CDR2 FQDESV (reference sequence). V gave up 4 bases and J gave up 4 bases; unmatched junction bases: 7. CDR3 nucleotide sequence: TGTGCCAGCAGCTCGCGACTAGCCCCTTACAATGAGCAGTTCTTC. It is translated as CASSSRLAPYNEQFF.

The CDR3 bases are TGTGCCAGCAGCCCATCAGCGGGAGGCGAGACCCAGTACTTC. Its translation: CASSPSAGGETQYF. The chain employs TRBV11-2 and TRBJ2-5; the match to TRBD2 covers 9 bases. The germline V gene has CDR1 SGHAT and CDR2 FQNNGV. After removal of 5 bases from V and 5 bases from J, the junction contained 6 bases not matched to a gene. The CDR3 has 14 residues.

This clonotype was detected a few times. V usage is TRBV20-1 and J usage is TRBJ1-5; 9 bases are a match to TRBD1. Germline lookup yields CDR1 DFQATT and CDR2 SNEGSKA (reference sequence). The CDR3 sequence is 14 residues long. With 1 base clipped from V and 2 bases from J, the junction kept 0 bases outside the gene matches. In nucleotides, the CDR3 is TGCAGTGCTAGAGGGGACAGGGGCAATCAGCCCCAGCATTTT. Translated: CSARGDRGNQPQHF.

This clonotype was seen a few times. V is TRBV28 and J is TRBJ2-3, with 12 bases that match TRBD2. CDR1 is MDHEN and CDR2 is SYDVKM in the germline V gene. V lost 7 bases to trimming and J lost 3 bases; unmatched junction nucleotides: 11. This CDR3 spans 17 amino acids. DNA for the CDR3: TGTGCCAGCATTCCCCAGACTAGCGGGAGAGGTACAGATACGCAGTATTTT. This translates into CASIPQTSGRGTDTQYF.

This clonotype was seen ten or more times. Germline is not matched at one junction end, which may reflect a read error. This chain connects TRBV7-9 to TRBJ1-4, with D perhaps TRBD1 (5 bases). Germline V gene data show CDR1 as SEHNR and CDR2 as FQNEAQ (reference sequence). CDR3 size: 12 residues. The CDR3 nucleotides read TGTGCCAGCAGCTTAGTAGGGGAAACACTGTTTTTT. Its protein product is CASSLVGETLFF.

V and J are TRBV7-3 and TRBJ2-1; TRBD2 matches at 7 bases. Per the germline V gene, CDR1 is SGHTA and CDR2 is FQGTGA. V shed 2 bases and J 6 bases; nucleotides not matched to a gene: 4. This CDR3 is built from 14 residues. CDR3 protein: CASSLAGASNEQFF. The DNA of the CDR3 is TGTGCCAGCAGCTTAGCGGGAGCTAGCAATGAGCAGTTCTTC.

This clonotype has at least ten counts. The chain employs TRBV27 and TRBJ2-7; 7 nucleotides agree with TRBD1. The CDR3 runs 15 residues. The germline gives CDR1 MNHEY, CDR2 SMNVEV (reference sequence). The junction had 5 bases not matched to a gene; V was cut back by 0 bases and J by 3 bases. The CDR3 is CASSLSGQSFYEQYF. The CDR3 nucleotides are TGTGCCAGCAGTTTATCGGGACAGTCCTTCTACGAGCAGTACTTC.

This clonotype was seen at least ten times. CDR3 amino acids: CASSETHPGAGVDEQFF. In DNA, the CDR3 is TGTGCCAGCAGTGAAACCCACCCAGGGGCAGGGGTGGATGAGCAGTTCTTC. J is TRBJ2-1 and V is TRBV6-4; D is perhaps TRBD1 (6 bases). V was clipped by 3 bases and J by 8 bases, with 23 bases between them. This CDR3 spans 17 amino acids. CDR1 is MRHNA and CDR2 is SNTAGT in the germline V gene.

This clonotype was counted between two and nine times. The chain is built from TRBV5-1 and TRBJ1-1; 7 bases line up with TRBD1. Per germline, CDR1 SGHRS and CDR2 YFSETQ. The V segment lost 5 bases and the J segment 8 bases; nucleotides outside the gene matches: 12. The CDR3 is made up of 14 amino acids. The CDR3 here is CASRREAQGREAFF. CDR3 nucleotides: TGCGCCAGCAGAAGAGAGGCACAGGGGCGAGAAGCTTTCTTT.